These T cell receptor beta chains were read from a single sample in a study of regulatory T cells in long-lasting Graves disease. One entry per CDR3 protein results from TCRdb running MiXCR on the multiplex PCR reads. The sample lists about 470,000 distinct CDR3 sequences, roughly 20% occurring once. The sequences come from peripheral blood mononuclear cells (PBMCs), collected when the disease was refractory, from a patient treated with antithyroid drugs. These receptors originate from a female donor with Graves disease. CDR3s include the opening cysteine and the closing phenylalanine or tryptophan. Each record gives: V gene, clone size, CDR3 length, D gene, J gene, CDR3 DNA, CDR3 protein. D genes are given only for firm matches. Size is omitted from some rows. Given values are once, few, many or a class for expanded clones.

TRBV7-8,many,14,-,TRBJ2-7,TGTGCCAGCAGCGCCACCGGGAGCTCCTACGAGCAGTACTTC,CASSATGSSYEQYF
TRBV19,-,14,-,TRBJ2-5,TGTGCCAGTAGTATAGATGGGGGTACGGAGACCCAGTACTTC,CASSIDGGTETQYF
TRBV10-3,few,16,TRBD1,TRBJ2-7,TGTGCCATCAGTGAACTTCGCCTTGACAGGGTCTACGAGCAGTACTTC,CAISELRLDRVYEQYF
TRBV9,few,16,TRBD2,TRBJ2-1,TGTGCCAGCAGCGTAGCTCCGGGAGGTTCCTACAATGAGCAGTTCTTC,CASSVAPGGSYNEQFF
TRBV2,many,12,-,TRBJ2-7,TGTGCCAGCAGTGCAGGGTTCAGCGAGCAGTACTTC,CASSAGFSEQYF
TRBV2,many,14,TRBD2,TRBJ2-1,TGTGCCAGCAGTTTAGCGGGAGAGGAACCATGGCAGTTCTTC,CASSLAGEEPWQFF
TRBV2,many,15,TRBD2,TRBJ2-2,TGTGCCAGCAGTAGACTAGCGGGAGCGGCCGGGGAGCTGTTTTTT,CASSRLAGAAGELFF
TRBV6-1,many,15,-,TRBJ1-5,TGTGCCAGCAGGGTCCCGGGTCGGAGCAATCAGCCCCAGCATTTT,CASRVPGRSNQPQHF
TRBV7-2,many,13,-,TRBJ2-7,TGTGCCAGCAGCTTATCCCGTCCCTACGAGCAGTACTTC,CASSLSRPYEQYF
TRBV20-1,-,15,-,TRBJ1-2,TGCAGTGCTAGAGACCCCCCCCCGCAGGGCTATGGCTACACCTTC,CSARDPPPQGYGYTF
TRBV6-1,few,15,TRBD1,TRBJ1-1,TGTGCCAGCAGACGACTGCAGGGGGCTGTTACTGAAGCTTTCTTT,CASRRLQGAVTEAFF
TRBV28,many,14,TRBD1,TRBJ1-1,TGTGCCAGCAGTCTATCGACAGGGTTCACTGAAGCTTTCTTT,CASSLSTGFTEAFF
TRBV7-8,-,18,TRBD2,TRBJ2-6,TGTGCCAGCAGCTTAGGAGCGGGGGACCTGTCTGGGGCCAACGTCCTGACTTTC,CASSLGAGDLSGANVLTF
TRBV19,-,16,TRBD1,TRBJ2-7,TGTGCCAGTAGTCTCACCGAAGGGACAGGGTGGAACGAGCAGTACTTC,CASSLTEGTGWNEQYF
TRBV20-1,many,14,-,TRBJ2-4,TGCAGTGCTAGAGGGGGATTAGCCAAAAACATTCAGTACTTC,CSARGGLAKNIQYF
TRBV12-3/TRBV12-4,many,14,-,TRBJ1-5,TGTGCCAGCAGTTTGGGCAGGCTCAATCAGCCCCAGCATTTT,CASSLGRLNQPQHF
TRBV6-2/TRBV6-3,-,18,-,TRBJ2-1,TGTGCCAGCAGTTACTCGAGACACGGGGGAACAAGCAACAATGAGCAGTTCTTC,CASSYSRHGGTSNNEQFF
TRBV6-2/TRBV6-3,few,15,TRBD1,TRBJ1-1,TGTGCCAGCACTCGGGGGACAGGGGTGAACACTGAAGCTTTCTTT,CASTRGTGVNTEAFF
TRBV29-1,few,17,-,TRBJ1-1,TGCAGCGTTGAAATCGGTGGTGCAGGGGTAATGAACACTGAAGCTTTCTTT,CSVEIGGAGVMNTEAFF
TRBV7-2,many,14,TRBD1,TRBJ1-2,TGTGCCAGCAGGTTCGACAGGGGATCTGGTGGCTACACCTTC,CASRFDRGSGGYTF
TRBV14,few,17,-,TRBJ1-3,TGTGCCAGCAGCCAAGCAGGGACGGACCTTTCTGGAAACACCATATATTTT,CASSQAGTDLSGNTIYF
TRBV6-1,-,14,-,TRBJ1-1,TGTGCCACCTACGGCTCCGGCATGAACACTGAAGCTTTCTTT,CATYGSGMNTEAFF
TRBV28,few,11,-,TRBJ1-2,TGTGCCAGCGCCGACTCATCCGGCTACACCTTC,CASADSSGYTF
TRBV11-3,-,15,TRBD2,TRBJ2-2,TGTGCCAGCAGCTCGGGACTAGCGGTAACCGGGGAGCTGTTTTTT,CASSSGLAVTGELFF
TRBV4-1,-,15,-,TRBJ1-6,TGCGCCAGCAGCCAAGCGACTATCCGTGGTTCACCCCTCCACTTT,CASSQATIRGSPLHF
TRBV28,-,14,TRBD1,TRBJ1-2,TGTGCCAGCAGTTTACAGACAGGGCCCTATGGCTACACCTTC,CASSLQTGPYGYTF
TRBV7-2,few,16,TRBD1,TRBJ2-2,TGCGCCAGCAGCTTGCCGGGACAGATGAACACCGGGGAGCTGTTTTTT,CASSLPGQMNTGELFF
TRBV7-2,-,14,TRBD2,TRBJ2-7,TGTGCCAGCAGCCCACTAGCGGGATGGGGTGAGCAGTACTTC,CASSPLAGWGEQYF
TRBV5-1,-,14,-,TRBJ1-1,TGCGCCAGCAGTTCCGCTGTTATGAACACTGAAGCTTTCTTT,CASSSAVMNTEAFF
TRBV20-1,many,13,TRBD2,TRBJ2-7,TGCAGTGCCTCATTAGGACTAGCGTACGAGCAGTACTTC,CSASLGLAYEQYF
TRBV18,-,15,-,TRBJ2-7,TGTGCCAGCTCACCACCTTCGCGGCAGTTCGACGAGCAGTACTTC,CASSPPSRQFDEQYF
TRBV10-3,-,12,-,TRBJ2-7,TGTGCCATCAGTGAGCCTCCCTACGAGCAGTACTTC,CAISEPPYEQYF
TRBV5-1,-,13,-,TRBJ1-1,TGCGCCAGCAGCCATGGGGCGAACACTGAAGCTTTCTTT,CASSHGANTEAFF
TRBV19,few,15,TRBD2,TRBJ2-4,TGTGCCAGTAGTATTCTAGCGGGACCCCGGGGCGTTCAGTACTTC,CASSILAGPRGVQYF
TRBV27,-,16,TRBD2,TRBJ2-3,TGTGCCAGCAGTATCTTAACTAGCGGAGTCACAGATACGCAGTATTTT,CASSILTSGVTDTQYF
TRBV28,many,15,-,TRBJ2-7,TGTGCCAGCACCTCAACAGGGATACTCTCCTACGAGCAGTACTTC,CASTSTGILSYEQYF
TRBV5-6,few,15,-,TRBJ1-5,TGTGCCAGCAGCTTCGGGCAGTATAGCAATCAGCCCCAGCATTTT,CASSFGQYSNQPQHF
TRBV7-9,few,15,-,TRBJ1-1,TGTGCCAGCAGCGCCCAGGGTTGGGTGCCCACTGAAGCTTTCTTT,CASSAQGWVPTEAFF
TRBV3-1,few,19,-,TRBJ1-6,TGTGCCAGCAGCCAAGGGCGGTTGGGATTTGTAGGGGCGAGTTCACCCCTCCACTTT,CASSQGRLGFVGASSPLHF
TRBV11-2,-,15,-,TRBJ2-7,TGTGCCAGCAGCTTAAGGCGAGTTGGTTCCTACGAGCAGTACTTC,CASSLRRVGSYEQYF
TRBV27,-,14,-,TRBJ1-1,TGTGCCAGCAGGTCGGGTGGCGCGAGGACTGAAGCTTTCTTT,CASRSGGARTEAFF
TRBV5-4,-,12,-,TRBJ2-7,TGTGCCAGCAGCTTCGACCGATACGAGCAGTACTTC,CASSFDRYEQYF
TRBV13,-,17,TRBD2,TRBJ2-7,TGTGCCAGCAGCTTAGACGCGACTAGCGGATGGAGTCCCGAGCAGTACTTC,CASSLDATSGWSPEQYF
TRBV6-2/TRBV6-3,-,13,-,TRBJ2-7,TGTGCCAGCAGTTACCACACAGGGTACGAGCAGTACTTC,CASSYHTGYEQYF
TRBV7-2,many,14,-,TRBJ2-7,TGTGCCAGCAGCTTAGCGACCGGCTCTTCCGAGCAGTACTTC,CASSLATGSSEQYF
TRBV7-2,-,13,-,TRBJ2-2,TGTGCCAGCAGCTTTAATAATATCGGGGAGCTGTTTTTT,CASSFNNIGELFF
TRBV7-9,few,14,TRBD1,TRBJ2-7,TGTGCCAGCAGCTTCGGACAGGGCAGCCACGAGCAGTACTTC,CASSFGQGSHEQYF
TRBV24-1,-,14,-,TRBJ2-7,TGTGCCACCAGTGACACACGACAGGCCTGCGAGCAGTACTTC,CATSDTRQACEQYF
TRBV20-1,once,14,TRBD1,TRBJ2-7,TGCAGTGCTTTAGGACAGGGTACGACCTACGAGCAGTACTTC,CSALGQGTTYEQYF
TRBV9,few,16,-,TRBJ1-3,TGTGCCAGCAGCGTAGCTCCCCCCTTCTCTGGAAACACCATATATTTT,CASSVAPPFSGNTIYF